This T cell receptor (beta chain) was documented in a study of T cell repertoires in cytomegalovirus infection. Study overall: Carrying CMV and the relevant HLA type showed in public TCR beta signatures.

One entry per CDR3 protein results from TCRdb running MiXCR on the reads. Here the sample spans about 230,000 distinct CDR3 sequences, approximately 24% being singletons. V lost 5 bases, J lost 6 bases, and 9 bases lay in between. The germline gives CDR1 SGHVS, CDR2 FQNEAQ. The CDR3 length is 12 residues. In its sample, this clonotype was seen a few times. Its matching antigen is unknown. Study findings and constraints: It was HLA-C-restricted CMV-specific TCR beta clonotypes that dominated the response ex vivo. Pooled public TCR beta family frequency picked out CMV carriers with the relevant HLA.

Sequencing input: CD8+ T cells from PBMCs. The gene calls are TRBV7-8 and TRBJ2-3, with D hard to call. The source is a human donor in good health (CMV status not recorded). Some clones in this sample may be carry-over from other donors' samples. As DNA, the CDR3 is TGTGCCAGCAGCGTTACCCGCGATACGCAGTATTTT. Translated: CASSVTRDTQYF.